These 23 T cell receptor beta chains came from one sample sequenced in a study of T cells in Graves' hyperthyroidism and ophthalmopathy. RNA transcripts were the template for amplifying TCR beta CDR3 regions. Initially, a first-round RT-PCR of the TCR CDR3 employed the HTBI primer set. TCRdb redid the calling of the multiplex PCR reads with MiXCR, one entry per CDR3 protein. The data contain nearly 600,000 distinct CDR3 sequences, about 14% of them singletons. The specimen sequenced was blood. All receptors derive from a woman aged 25 to 39 with Graves' hyperthyroidism that later progressed to Graves' ophthalmopathy.

In this sample, this clonotype turned up many times. J is TRBJ2-5 and V is TRBV30, with D perhaps TRBD2 (6 bases). V gave up 1 base and J gave up 4 bases, with 19 bases separating them. The CDR3 totals 16 residues. The germline V gene has CDR1 GTSNPN and CDR2 SVGIG (reference sequence). The CDR3 DNA sequence: TGTGCCTGGAGTGCCAACACTGGGGACTTGGCAGAGACCCAGTACTTC. Translated, it gives CAWSANTGDLAETQYF.

In this sample, this clonotype turned up many times. The rearrangement joins TRBV30 to TRBJ2-1; D remains ambiguous. The length of the CDR3 is 13 residues. Germline V gene data show CDR1 as GTSNPN and CDR2 as SVGIG (reference sequence). The V and J ends lost 7 bases and 0 bases respectively, with 10 bases between them. DNA for the CDR3: TGTGCCTTTGCCAGAGGCTCCTACAATGAGCAGTTCTTC. Its translation is CAFARGSYNEQFF.

V usage is TRBV9 and J usage is TRBJ2-7; D gene ambiguous. The V end was cut by 0 bases, the J end by 3 bases, with 10 bases between. Per the germline V gene, CDR1 is SGDLS and CDR2 is YYNGEE. CDR3 length: 14 residues. CDR3 sequence: CASSVATASYEQYF. For the CDR3, the DNA is TGTGCCAGCAGCGTAGCTACTGCCAGCTACGAGCAGTACTTC.

This clonotype occurred a few times. The gene calls are TRBV28 and TRBJ2-6; no firm D call. The CDR3 contains 19 residues. V was trimmed by 4 bases and J by 4 bases, leaving 23 bases between them. Germline V gene sequence: CDR1 MDHEN, CDR2 SYDVKM. The CDR3 nucleotides are TGTGCCAGCAGTTCCTTCTACTCACTTTACACCTCCGGGGCCAACGTCCTGACTTTC. It codes for CASSSFYSLYTSGANVLTF.

The chain couples TRBV27 to TRBJ1-2, with 7 bases identical to TRBD1. The V and J ends lost 6 bases and 5 bases, in that order; junction bases with no gene match: 9. The germline V gene encodes CDR1 MNHEY and CDR2 SMNVEV (reference sequence). This CDR3 has 14 amino acids. The CDR3 DNA is TGTGCCAGCAGCCCGGGACAGACTTCGTATGGCTACACCTTC. Translated: CASSPGQTSYGYTF.

This clonotype was counted at least ten times. The DNA of the CDR3 is TGCAGTGCTAGAGCGGGACTAGCGGGTCCCTCCTACGAGCAGTACTTC. Protein sequence: CSARAGLAGPSYEQYF. The chain is built from TRBV20-1 and TRBJ2-7; 12 bases are shared with TRBD2. The CDR3 covers 16 residues. With 1 base clipped from V and 0 bases from J, the junction kept 4 bases outside the gene matches. Germline lookup yields CDR1 DFQATT and CDR2 SNEGSKA (reference sequence).

About this clonotype itself: A read error may account for a junction end that differs from germline. This chain links TRBV29-1 with TRBJ1-1; the D gene is possibly TRBD1 (5 bases). Germline CDR1 is SQVTM and CDR2 is ANQGSEA. The CDR3 totals 14 residues. The CDR3 is CSVLSGQANAEAFF. The CDR3 coding sequence is TGCAGCGTTCTCAGTGGACAAGCGAACGCTGAAGCTTTCTTT.

This clonotype has at least ten counts. The J gene is TRBJ2-7, the V gene TRBV4-2, with D unclear. The CDR3 runs to 11 residues. V was clipped by 5 bases and J by 7 bases, with 9 bases between them. CDR1 and CDR2 from the germline V gene are LGHNA and YNFKEQ. The CDR3: CASSSRREQYF. The DNA of the CDR3 is TGTGCCAGCAGCTCGCGACGGGAGCAGTACTTC.

This clonotype was seen repeatedly, ten times or more. J is TRBJ1-6 and V is TRBV7-2, with unresolved D. CDR1 is SGHTA and CDR2 is FQGNSA in the germline V gene. The CDR3 covers 15 residues. The ends were cut back, 5 bases at V and 8 bases at J, with 16 bases in the middle. The CDR3 sequence: CASSTQTAGYSPLHF. Written as DNA, the CDR3 is TGTGCCAGCAGCACCCAGACGGCCGGCTATTCACCCCTCCACTTT.

This chain uses TRBV7-6 with TRBJ1-2; D is unresolved. This CDR3 comprises 18 residues. Per germline, CDR1 SGHVS and CDR2 FNYEAQ. With 0 bases removed from V and 2 bases from J, the gap between germline ends came to 19 bases. The CDR3 region is CASSLARPTEPTNYGYTF. CDR3 nucleotide sequence: TGTGCCAGCAGCTTAGCGCGTCCAACAGAGCCGACCAACTATGGCTACACCTTC.

Many counts were recorded for this clonotype. The V gene is TRBV6-5, the J gene TRBJ1-1, with D tentatively TRBD1 (6 bases). Germline-derived CDR1 and CDR2 are MNHEY and SVGAGI. The V end lost 2 bases, the J end lost 4 bases, and 14 bases lay between the germline ends. The CDR3 length is 15 residues. The CDR3, as DNA: TGTGCCAGCAGTTACGGGGGCCCCCCCGGCACTGAAGCTTTCTTT. It translates to CASSYGGPPGTEAFF.

This clonotype was recorded at least ten times. V gene TRBV5-1 combines with J gene TRBJ1-4, with 8 bases that match TRBD1. There are 15 residues in the CDR3. Germline CDR1 reads SGHRS; CDR2 reads YFSETQ. V was pared by 0 bases and J by 8 bases, with 6 bases of the junction left unmatched. CDR3 sequence reads: CASSLETGEGEKLFF. CDR3 in DNA: TGCGCCAGCAGCTTGGAGACAGGGGAAGGAGAAAAACTGTTTTTT.

This clonotype was found many times. The J gene is TRBJ2-7, the V gene TRBV10-3; TRBD2 matches at 9 bases. CDR1 is ENHRY and CDR2 is SYGVKD in the germline V gene. The CDR3 extends over 10 amino acids. CDR3 coding DNA: TGTTCTAGCGGGACCTACGAGCAGTACTTC. Protein sequence: CSSGTYEQYF.

On this clonotype: A much larger clonotype is one base distant, so this may be a read error. This chain connects TRBV20-1 to TRBJ1-6; possibly TRBD1 for D (5 bases). The CDR3 contains 12 residues. CDR1 is DFQATT, CDR2 SNEGSKA, per germline (reference sequence). The V end was cut by 0 bases, the J end by 9 bases, with 6 bases between. The CDR3 coding sequence is TGCAGTGCTAGAGATGGGGGTTCACCCCTCCACTTT. Its protein is CSARDGGSPLHF.

This clonotype came up a few times. CDR3 sequence (DNA): TGCGCCAGCAGGACGGTTAGCGGGAGCTCCTACAATGAGCAGTTCTTC. Its translation: CASRTVSGSSYNEQFF. V usage is TRBV5-1 and J usage is TRBJ2-1; TRBD2 matches 9 bases. J lost 0 bases, V lost 5 bases, and 6 bases had no gene match. The length of the CDR3 is 16 residues. The germline V gene encodes CDR1 SGHRS and CDR2 YFSETQ.

This clonotype appeared many times. The chain employs TRBV19 and TRBJ1-5, with TRBD1 matching 9 bases. The germline V gene has CDR1 LNHDA and CDR2 SQIVND (reference sequence). J was trimmed by 0 bases and V by 3 bases; bases with no gene match: 12. This CDR3 spans 19 amino acids. The CDR3 DNA sequence: TGTGCCAGTAGTATTGAACAGGGGGCCCTTCGTTATAGCAATCAGCCCCAGCATTTT. Its protein product is CASSIEQGALRYSNQPQHF.

The rearrangement joins TRBV29-1 to TRBJ1-1; D is ambiguous. V was cut by 4 bases and J by 3 bases, with 6 bases left in between. The CDR3 contains 11 residues. Germline-derived CDR1 and CDR2 are SQVTM and ANQGSEA. CDR3 protein: CSVGTDTEAFF. The CDR3 nucleotides are TGCAGCGTTGGCACTGACACTGAAGCTTTCTTT.

This clonotype was seen at least ten times. The chain recombines TRBV6-1 with TRBJ2-5; D unresolved. The CDR3 contains 15 residues. Trimming removed 5 bases at V and 5 bases at J, with 18 bases between. Germline CDR1 is MNHNS and CDR2 is SASEGT. Here the CDR3 reads CASSKPQLGYETQYF. The DNA for the CDR3 is TGTGCCAGCAGTAAACCTCAGTTGGGATACGAGACCCAGTACTTC.

This clonotype was recorded many times. The J gene is TRBJ2-1, the V gene TRBV27; weak D call: TRBD2 (6 bases). This CDR3 comprises 15 residues. Per the germline V gene, CDR1 is MNHEY and CDR2 is SMNVEV (reference sequence). V was clipped by 5 bases and J by 6 bases, with 17 bases between them. The CDR3 spells CASSPPGLAINEQFF. The CDR3 region has the DNA TGTGCCAGCAGTCCTCCGGGACTCGCGATCAATGAGCAGTTCTTC.

V gene TRBV6-1 combines with J gene TRBJ2-2; D is ambiguous. V was cut by 6 bases and J by 7 bases, with 9 bases left in between. CDR3 length equals 12 residues. The germline V gene has CDR1 MNHNS and CDR2 SASEGT. The CDR3 coding sequence is TGTGCCAGCAGGGCAGAGGACGGGGAGCTGTTTTTT. Residues: CASRAEDGELFF.

This clonotype occurred many times. The chain has TRBV2 and TRBJ1-1; 7 bases fit TRBD1. Germline-derived CDR1 and CDR2 are SNHLY and FYNNEI. The V gene end was trimmed by 1 base and the J gene end by 0 bases; junction bases not matched to a gene: 5. This CDR3 has 16 residues. This CDR3 is CASSEGDRTMNTEAFF. The CDR3 region has the DNA TGTGCCAGCAGTGAAGGGGACAGAACCATGAACACTGAAGCTTTCTTT.

This clonotype has just a few counts. The rearrangement links TRBV7-8 to TRBJ2-1; D is tentatively TRBD1 or TRBD2 (5 bases each). The V and J ends lost 3 bases and 3 bases respectively, with 9 bases between them. The CDR3 sequence is 14 residues long. Germline V CDR1 and CDR2: SGHVS, FQNEAQ. The CDR3 loop reads CASSLGTYYNEQFF. The CDR3 region has the DNA TGTGCCAGCAGCTTGGGGACCTACTACAATGAGCAGTTCTTC. Variable domain in full (rest from reference TRBV7-8 and TRBJ2-1): GAGVSQSPRYKVAKRGQDVALRCDPISGHVSLFWYQQALGQGPEFLTYFQNEAQLDKSGLPSDRFFAERPEGSVSTLKIQRTQQEDSAVYLCASSLGTYYNEQFFGPGTRLTVL.

This clonotype was found many times. The V and J genes are TRBV12-5 and TRBJ2-2; maybe TRBD2 (6 bases). The germline V gene has CDR1 LGHNT and CDR2 FRNRAP. Between the trimmed V and J ends, which lost 7 bases and 6 bases, there was a span of 12 bases. The CDR3 loop spans 13 amino acids. The chain's CDR3 is CASARWGAGELFF. The CDR3 DNA sequence: TGTGCTAGTGCCCGATGGGGGGCCGGGGAGCTGTTTTTT.